The entry that follows covers one T cell receptor beta chain sequence. The antigen remains undetermined. The conserved closing phenylalanine or tryptophan is absent in this CDR3, likely reflecting a read error. The CDR3 extends over 15 amino acids. The V gene's germline CDR1 is SGHAT and CDR2 FQDESV (reference sequence). The V and J ends lost 5 bases and 0 bases respectively, with 14 bases between them. These data are taken from a study of Graves' ophthalmopathy and Graves' hyperthyroidism. Other autoimmune diseases, uncontrolled infections, pregnancy or lactation ruled patients out of participation. A diagnosis was made from clinical symptoms together with serum thyroxine, TRAb, thyroid ultrasound and orbital computed tomography. Sampling around 10 ml of fresh peripheral blood provided the PBMCs. Amplification of TCR beta CDR3 regions used RNA transcripts. Second-round multiplex PCR came after first-round RT-PCR with HTBI primers. In TCRdb, the multiplex PCR reads were re-called with MiXCR into one record per CDR3 protein. The sample carries fewer than 650,000 distinct CDR3 sequences, 22% recorded once.

Study-wide results and caveats: Predictions made by the model for ophthalmopathy progression reached 70.59% sensitivity and around 72% specificity.

The rearrangement links TRBV11-1 to TRBJ2-7, with D possibly TRBD1 on 5 matching bases. Sequencing used peripheral blood. The TCR sequence derives from a woman aged 18-29 years with stable Graves' hyperthyroidism. Some clones in this sample may be carry-over from other donors' samples. Here the CDR3 DNA reads TGTGCCAGCAGCCCCCAGGGTCTCAGCTCCTACGAGCAGTACTCC. The encoded protein is CASSPQGLSSYEQYS.